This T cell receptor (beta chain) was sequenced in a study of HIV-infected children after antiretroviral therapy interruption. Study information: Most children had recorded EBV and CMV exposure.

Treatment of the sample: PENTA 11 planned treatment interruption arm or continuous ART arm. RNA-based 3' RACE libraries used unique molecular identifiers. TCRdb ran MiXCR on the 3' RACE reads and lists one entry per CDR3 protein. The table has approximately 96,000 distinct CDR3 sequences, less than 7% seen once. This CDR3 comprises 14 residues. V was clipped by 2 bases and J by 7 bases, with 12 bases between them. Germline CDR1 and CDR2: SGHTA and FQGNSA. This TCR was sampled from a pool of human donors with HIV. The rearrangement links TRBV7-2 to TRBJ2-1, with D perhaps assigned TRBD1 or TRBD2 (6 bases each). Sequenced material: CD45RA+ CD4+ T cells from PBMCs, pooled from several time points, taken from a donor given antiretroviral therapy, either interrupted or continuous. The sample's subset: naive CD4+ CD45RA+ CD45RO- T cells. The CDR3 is CASSLLGGRNEQFF. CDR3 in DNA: TGTGCCAGCAGCTTATTGGGGGGCAGGAATGAGCAGTTCTTC.